Below, 22 T cell receptor beta chains from the same sample are listed, as sequenced in a study of blood T cell repertoires in COVID-19. Assay used: immunoSEQ multiplex PCR; TCRdb lists only in-frame clones, some missing. The table includes more than 300,000 clones, approximately 89% detected once. Sample: PBMCs or T cells enriched from blood (not recorded which). The receptors here all came from a woman aged 40 to 49 who had been exposed to COVID-19.

Points on this clone: Within the sample, other DNA sequences also encode this same CDR3. The CDR3 nucleotides read TGTGCCAGCAGTTACGGAGGGGGCAATGAAAAACTGTTTTTT. This encodes CASSYGGGNEKLFF. V gene TRBV6-5 combines with J gene TRBJ1-4, with 7 bases aligning to TRBD1. CDR3 length: 14 amino acids. Germline loops: CDR1 MNHEY, CDR2 SVGAGI. Trimming at V came to 2 bases and at J to 5 bases, leaving 2 bases not matched to a gene.

The CDR3 sequence: CASSPGGRRVGNTIYF. The CDR3 nucleotides read TGTGCCAGCAGCCCCGGGGGGCGCCGCGTCGGAAACACCATATATTTT. V and J are TRBV11-1 and TRBJ1-3, with D possibly TRBD1 on 6 matching bases. The CDR3 totals 16 residues. From germline, CDR1 is SGHAT and CDR2 FQDESV (reference sequence). The ends were cut back, 5 bases at V and 4 bases at J, with 18 bases in the middle.

This clone was seen only a few times. This chain uses TRBV30 with TRBJ1-2; a possible D gene is TRBD1 (5 bases). Germline V lookup: CDR1 GTSNPN, CDR2 SVGIG (reference sequence). The CDR3 is 13 amino acids. V dropped 2 bases and J dropped 5 bases, with 12 bases sitting between them. In nucleotides, the CDR3 is TGTGCCTGGAGTCGGTTCCAGGGATATGGCTACACCTTC. Amino acids: CAWSRFQGYGYTF.

The chain uses TRBV2 and TRBJ1-5, with D perhaps TRBD1 (5 bases). The length of the CDR3 is 14 residues. Germline values: CDR1 SNHLY, CDR2 FYNNEI. With 6 bases removed from V and 0 bases from J, the gap between germline ends came to 9 bases. CDR3 loop: CASSSQGSNQPQHF. The CDR3 DNA reads as TGTGCCAGCAGCTCCCAGGGTAGCAATCAGCCCCAGCATTTT.

The chain employs TRBV5-6 and TRBJ2-3; D possibly corresponds to TRBD2 (7 bases). The CDR3 spans 14 residues. The germline V gene encodes CDR1 SGHDT and CDR2 YYEEEE. Trimming cost V 5 bases and J 3 bases, with 13 bases left between them. This CDR3 reads CASSLQGGTDTQYF. For the CDR3, the DNA is TGTGCCAGCAGTCTACAGGGAGGGACAGATACGCAGTATTTT.

This clone was picked up one time. The V and J genes are TRBV15 and TRBJ2-2; no definite D call. This CDR3 is built from 14 residues. Germline V CDR1 and CDR2: LNHNV, YYDKDF (reference sequence). With 0 bases removed from V and 6 bases from J, the gap between germline ends came to 8 bases. In nucleotides, the CDR3 is TGTGCCACCAGCAGAGATTTGGCCGCCGGGGAGCTGTTTTTT. Its protein product is CATSRDLAAGELFF.

This chain connects TRBV19 to TRBJ2-7, with TRBD1 matching 11 bases. The CDR3 spans 15 residues. CDR1 and CDR2 (germline): LNHDA, SQIVND (reference sequence). Trimming removed 6 bases from V and 7 bases from J; junction bases left unmatched: 11. The CDR3 DNA sequence: TGTGCCAGTAGCCCCTCAGGACAGGGGGCAGGAGAGCAGTACTTC. Protein product: CASSPSGQGAGEQYF.

The chain is built from TRBV18 and TRBJ2-3, with 7 bases matching TRBD2. This CDR3 is built from 13 residues. Trimming removed 6 bases from V and 3 bases from J; junction bases left unmatched: 3. Looked up from germline, CDR1 is KGHSH and CDR2 is LQKENI. CDR3 nucleotide sequence: TGTGCCAGCTCCACGGGGGGTACAGATACGCAGTATTTT. Translation gives CASSTGGTDTQYF.

The chain links TRBV24-1 to TRBJ2-7, with D possibly being TRBD1 (6 bases). CDR1 is KGHDR and CDR2 is SFDVKD in the germline V gene. The ends were cut back, 2 bases at V and 2 bases at J, with 9 bases in the middle. The CDR3 covers 14 residues. Here the CDR3 DNA reads TGTGCCACCAGTGATTCACAGGGAACCTACGAGCAGTACTTC. This gives the protein CATSDSQGTYEQYF.

The V and J genes are TRBV6-5 and TRBJ2-7, with 7 bases lining up with TRBD1. The CDR3 is 13 residues long. CDR1 and CDR2 from the germline V gene are MNHEY and SVGAGI. J gave up 3 bases and V 5 bases, and 4 bases lay outside the gene matches. The CDR3 is CASSKRDSYEQYF. The CDR3 nucleotides are TGTGCCAGCAGTAAAAGGGACAGCTACGAGCAGTACTTC.

The chain has TRBV29-1 and TRBJ1-1; 9 nucleotides match TRBD1. The junction had 9 bases not matched to a gene; V was cut back by 3 bases and J by 1 base. Per the germline V gene, CDR1 is SQVTM and CDR2 is ANQGSEA. CDR3 length equals 16 residues. DNA for the CDR3: TGCAGCGTTGACCGACAGGGGGTTGGTTGGAACACTGAAGCTTTCTTT. It encodes CSVDRQGVGWNTEAFF.

The rearrangement uses TRBV19 and TRBJ1-4; D is perhaps TRBD1 (5 bases). The V gene lost 3 bases and the J gene lost 0 bases, with 17 bases spanning the gap. The CDR3 runs to 18 residues. Germline CDR1 reads LNHDA; CDR2 reads SQIVND (reference sequence). The CDR3, as DNA: TGTGCCAGTAGTATCGGCGGGGGGAGAGGGGCAACTAATGAAAAACTGTTTTTT. Encoded protein: CASSIGGGRGATNEKLFF.

V is TRBV7-9 and J is TRBJ1-1, with 7 bases identical to TRBD1. Germline loops: CDR1 SEHNR, CDR2 FQNEAQ (reference sequence). CDR3 length: 14 amino acids. The V segment lost 8 bases and the J segment 0 bases; nucleotides outside the gene matches: 6. CDR3 protein: CASGTGAMNTEAFF. The CDR3 DNA reads TGTGCCAGCGGCACAGGGGCGATGAACACTGAAGCTTTCTTT.

The V gene is TRBV7-9, the J gene TRBJ2-2, with TRBD1 matching 8 bases. V lost 5 bases and J lost 1; bases outside the gene matches: 9. The germline V gene encodes CDR1 SEHNR and CDR2 FQNEAQ (reference sequence). The CDR3 has 17 residues. CDR3 protein: CASSLLVTGVNTGELFF. The CDR3 region has the DNA TGTGCCAGCAGCCTATTGGTGACAGGGGTGAACACCGGGGAGCTGTTTTTT.

The J gene is TRBJ1-2, the V gene TRBV30; no reliable D call. CDR3 length equals 15 residues. Germline-derived CDR1 and CDR2 are GTSNPN and SVGIG (reference sequence). The ends were cut back, 0 bases at V and 2 bases at J, with 13 bases in the middle. The CDR3 spells CAWSVAGPGNYGYTF. The CDR3 region has the DNA TGTGCCTGGAGTGTAGCAGGCCCGGGGAACTATGGCTACACCTTC.

V gene TRBV6-5 combines with J gene TRBJ1-1, with 10 bases that match TRBD1. Germline assignment: CDR1 MNHEY and CDR2 SVGAGI. This CDR3 has 15 residues. The V and J ends lost 10 bases and 5 bases, in that order; junction bases with no gene match: 13. The CDR3 DNA is TGTGCCACCCATGTGACAGGGGGCGATGGGACTGAAGCTTTCTTT. It is translated as CATHVTGGDGTEAFF.

This clone appeared a few times. This chain uses TRBV6-1 with TRBJ1-2; 8 bases map to TRBD1. Unmatched junction bases numbered 10, after V lost 1 base and J lost 6 bases. CDR3 size: 16 residues. Germline CDR1 and CDR2: MNHNS and SASEGT. CDR3 sequence reads: CASSEVYRGFYDGYTF. The DNA of the CDR3 is TGTGCCAGCAGTGAAGTGTACAGGGGGTTCTATGATGGCTACACCTTC.

This clone has a single count. The chain is built from TRBV15 and TRBJ2-1; 14 nucleotides agree with TRBD2. V shed 5 bases, J shed 7 bases, and the junction held 7 bases outside the gene matches. CDR3 length: 16 amino acids. CDR1 and CDR2 from the germline V gene are LNHNV and YYDKDF (reference sequence). CDR3 amino acids: CATSVRLAGGGNEQFF. In DNA, the CDR3 is TGTGCCACCAGCGTCCGACTAGCGGGAGGGGGTAATGAGCAGTTCTTC.

The rearrangement links TRBV25-1 to TRBJ2-7; possibly TRBD1 for D (6 bases). The V end was cut by 7 bases, the J end by 0 bases, with 19 bases between. The CDR3 length is 16 residues. Germline lookup yields CDR1 MGHDK and CDR2 SYGVNS. CDR3 amino acids: CASNRDHPSHSYEQYF. The CDR3 nucleotides read TGTGCCAGCAACAGGGACCACCCCTCACACTCCTACGAGCAGTACTTC.

Concerning this clone itself: One end of the junction is discordant with germline, which a read error may explain. This rearrangement joins TRBV7-7 to TRBJ2-1; TRBD2 is a possible D gene (6 bases). From germline, CDR1 is SSHAT and CDR2 FNYEAQ (reference sequence). The CDR3 length is 14 residues. CDR3 DNA sequence: TGTGCTAGCAGCCTCGGGCGGGGTGGGAATGAGCAGTTCTTC. Its protein is CASSLGRGGNEQFF.

The chain joins TRBV30 to TRBJ2-7; possible D gene TRBD2, 5 bases. CDR1 GTSNPN and CDR2 SVGIG come from the germline V gene (reference sequence). Trimming took off 2 bases at V and 2 bases at J, with 10 bases between the two ends. The CDR3 runs 13 residues. CDR3 amino acids: CAWSIAGAYEQYF. The CDR3 DNA reads as TGTGCCTGGAGTATAGCCGGGGCCTACGAGCAGTACTTC.

V and J are TRBV11-3 and TRBJ2-7; 7 positions agree with TRBD2. The V segment lost 3 bases and the J segment 0 bases; nucleotides outside the gene matches: 2. The length of the CDR3 is 14 residues. The germline gives CDR1 SGHNT, CDR2 YENEEA. CDR3 DNA: TGTGCCAGCAGCTTCGGGGGGAACTCCTACGAGCAGTACTTC. This translates into CASSFGGNSYEQYF.